These T cell receptor beta chains were read from a single sample in a study of blood T cell repertoires in COVID-19. The table came from immunoSEQ multiplex PCR; TCRdb's copy has only in-frame clones and leaves some out. The sample lists about 52,000 clones; about 83% were seen once. The sequencing sample was made of peripheral blood. The source is a man between 65 and 85 years old with active COVID-19. The CDR3 runs from the conserved cysteine through the conserved F or W. D genes are given only for firm matches. Some rows mark clone size as missing; the rest say once, few, many or name a class of expanded clone.

cdr3_aa cdr3_nt j_call d_call clone_size v_call
CASRRQTLSYNEQFF TGTGCCAGCAGGAGGCAGACTCTATCCTACAATGAGCAGTTCTTC TRBJ2-1 NA NA TRBV27
CASSLTQGTDTQYF TGTGCCAGCAGCTTAACACAGGGCACAGATACGCAGTATTTT TRBJ2-3 NA NA TRBV7-9
CASNHRDTSSYEQYF TGTGCCAGCAACCACCGGGACACAAGCTCCTACGAGCAGTACTTC TRBJ2-7 NA NA TRBV27
CSVLLGSRVYEQYF TGCAGCGTCCTATTGGGCTCCCGAGTGTACGAGCAGTACTTC TRBJ2-7 NA NA TRBV29-1
CASCLTRTNTGELFF TGTGCCAGCTGCTTAACGCGGACGAACACCGGGGAGCTGTTTTTT TRBJ2-2 NA NA TRBV9
CASSQDVSVKAFF TGCGCCAGCAGCCAAGATGTTTCAGTGAAAGCTTTCTTT TRBJ1-1 NA NA TRBV4-3
CASSQQQLKQPQHF TGCGCCAGCAGCCAACAACAGCTGAAACAGCCCCAGCATTTT TRBJ1-5 NA once TRBV4-1
CASSLKVPGAEAFF TGTGCCAGCAGCTTGAAGGTTCCGGGGGCTGAAGCTTTCTTT TRBJ1-1 NA NA TRBV5-8
CASSRRTENTEAFF TGTGCCAGCAGCCGGAGGACAGAGAACACTGAAGCTTTCTTT TRBJ1-1 NA NA TRBV13
CASSQATGSISPLHF TGCGCCAGCAGCCAAGCAACAGGGTCAATTTCACCCCTCCACTTT TRBJ1-6 NA few TRBV4-1
CATSSLDTQYF TGTGCCACCAGCAGCCTGGATACGCAGTATTTT TRBJ2-3 NA once TRBV15
CAGGGAVETQYF TGTGCCGGTGGCGGGGCGGTCGAGACCCAGTACTTC TRBJ2-5 NA NA TRBV2
CASLLAGGLSYEQYF TGTGCCAGCCTCCTAGCGGGGGGCCTCAGCTACGAGCAGTACTTC TRBJ2-7 TRBD2 NA TRBV6-5
CASSQTRNSGNTIYF TGCGCCAGCAGCCAAACGAGGAATTCTGGAAACACCATATATTTT TRBJ1-3 NA NA TRBV4-3
CASSQDADTTALNSPLHF TGCGCCAGCAGCCAAGATGCCGACACCACGGCCCTTAATTCACCCCTCCACTTT TRBJ1-6 NA NA TRBV4-3
CASSYSLRGQGGYTF TGTGCCAGCAGTTACTCGTTAAGGGGACAGGGGGGCTACACCTTC TRBJ1-2 TRBD1 NA TRBV6-5
CASSDGQGYNSPLHF TGTGCCAGCAGTGACGGACAGGGCTATAATTCACCCCTCCACTTT TRBJ1-6 TRBD1 NA TRBV6-1
CAISESGYRLANTGELFF TGTGCCATCAGTGAGTCTGGATACAGATTAGCGAACACCGGGGAGCTGTTTTTT TRBJ2-2 NA few TRBV10-3
CASSPGRERNTEAFF TGTGCCAGCAGCCCGGGGCGGGAGCGGAACACTGAAGCTTTCTTT TRBJ1-1 NA NA TRBV5-6
CASSQEYNPGDTIYF TGTGCCAGCAGCCAAGAATACAACCCCGGGGACACCATATATTTT TRBJ1-3 NA NA TRBV4-2
CASSPTSGGASEQYF TGCGCCAGCAGCCCTACTAGCGGGGGGGCGAGTGAGCAGTACTTC TRBJ2-7 TRBD2 NA TRBV5-1
CASSNRDNTEAFF TGTGCCAGCAGCAACAGGGACAACACTGAAGCTTTCTTT TRBJ1-1 NA NA TRBV11-1
CASSEGQGFTEAFF TGTGCCAGCAGTGAAGGGCAGGGATTCACTGAAGCTTTCTTT TRBJ1-1 NA NA TRBV6-1
CASSMTGHIYEQYF TGTGCCAGCAGCATGACGGGACACATTTACGAGCAGTACTTC TRBJ2-7 NA NA TRBV6-5
CSVLTGRTGELFF TGCAGCGTCCTGACAGGGCGCACCGGGGAGCTGTTTTTT TRBJ2-2 TRBD1 NA TRBV29-1
CASSQIGGLTEAFF TGTGCCAGCAGTCAAATAGGGGGCTTGACTGAAGCTTTCTTT TRBJ1-1 TRBD1 NA TRBV6-2/TRBV6-3
CASSSRQALYGYTF TGTGCCAGCAGTTCTCGACAGGCTCTCTATGGCTACACCTTC TRBJ1-2 NA NA TRBV6-2/TRBV6-3
CASSTRTGSLGYGYTF TGTGCCAGCAGTACCCGGACAGGTAGCTTAGGCTATGGCTACACCTTC TRBJ1-2 TRBD1 NA TRBV27
CASSLAGADYEQYF TGTGCCAGCAGCTTAGCGGGGGCGGACTACGAGCAGTACTTC TRBJ2-7 NA medium-sized TRBV7-2
CASSQERGGHGGSYNSPLHF TGCGCCAGCAGCCAAGAGCGGGGAGGTCATGGGGGCTCCTATAATTCACCCCTCCACTTT TRBJ1-6 NA NA TRBV4-1
CSVEDRREFQETQYF TGCAGCGTTGAAGATCGCAGGGAATTCCAAGAGACCCAGTACTTC TRBJ2-5 NA NA TRBV29-1
CASSKGTEEQHF TGTGCCAGCAGCAAAGGGACGGAGGAACAGCATTTT TRBJ1-5 NA NA TRBV21-1
CATSRGGNEQFF TGTGCCACCAGCCGCGGGGGGAATGAGCAGTTCTTC TRBJ2-1 TRBD2 NA TRBV15
CASSQGITSGGNEQFF TGCGCCAGCAGCCAAGGTATAACTAGCGGGGGAAATGAGCAGTTCTTC TRBJ2-1 TRBD2 once TRBV4-3
CASSETGRYEQYF TGTGCCAGCAGTGAAACGGGAAGATACGAGCAGTACTTC TRBJ2-7 NA NA TRBV2
CASVSGARSYNEQFF TGTGCCAGCGTCAGCGGGGCCCGCTCCTACAATGAGCAGTTCTTC TRBJ2-1 TRBD2 NA TRBV7-9
CASSNRQVYYQPQHF TGTGCCAGCAGTAACCGACAGGTGTATTATCAGCCCCAGCATTTT TRBJ1-5 NA NA TRBV28
CASSLDRGEKLFF TGTGCCAGCAGCTTAGACAGGGGTGAAAAACTGTTTTTT TRBJ1-4 TRBD1 NA TRBV7-2
CASKLTSGGQYEQYF TGTGCCAGCAAATTGACTAGCGGGGGCCAGTACGAGCAGTACTTC TRBJ2-7 TRBD2 NA TRBV2
CASSPPTGSYEQYF TGTGCCAGCTCACCACCTACAGGATCCTACGAGCAGTACTTC TRBJ2-7 NA NA TRBV18
CASRDRDRDTEAFF TGTGCAAGTCGCGACCGGGACAGGGACACTGAAGCTTTCTTT TRBJ1-1 NA NA TRBV12-2
CASSIFLNTEAFF TGTGCCAGTAGTATTTTCTTGAACACTGAAGCTTTCTTT TRBJ1-1 NA NA TRBV19
CASSLSRCDCGPVYEQYF TGCGCCAGCAGCCTATCCCGATGTGATTGCGGTCCTGTCTACGAGCAGTACTTC TRBJ2-7 NA NA TRBV23-1
CASSSTSDRVVYNEQFF TGTGCCAGCAGTTCAACCTCAGACAGGGTCGTCTACAATGAGCAGTTCTTC TRBJ2-1 TRBD1 NA TRBV28
CASSLEPRAAVGYTF TGTGCCAGCAGCTTGGAACCGAGGGCTGCTGTGGGCTACACCTTC TRBJ1-2 NA NA TRBV5-6
CASSWVGQTNYGYTF TGTGCCAGCAGCTGGGTGGGGCAAACTAACTATGGCTACACCTTC TRBJ1-2 NA NA TRBV5-8
CASSSGPYNEQFF TGTGCCAGCAGCAGCGGGCCCTACAATGAGCAGTTCTTC TRBJ2-1 NA NA TRBV9
CASSQEQEPMNTEAFF TGTGCCAGCAGCCAAGAACAGGAGCCTATGAACACTGAAGCTTTCTTT TRBJ1-1 NA NA TRBV3-1/TRBV3-2
CASSLRSEGPQETQYF TGTGCCAGCAGCTTGAGATCGGAGGGGCCTCAAGAGACCCAGTACTTC TRBJ2-5 NA NA TRBV5-8
CASSLTGSYNSPLHF TGTGCCAGCAGCTTAACGGGGTCCTATAATTCACCCCTCCACTTT TRBJ1-6 NA NA TRBV11-3